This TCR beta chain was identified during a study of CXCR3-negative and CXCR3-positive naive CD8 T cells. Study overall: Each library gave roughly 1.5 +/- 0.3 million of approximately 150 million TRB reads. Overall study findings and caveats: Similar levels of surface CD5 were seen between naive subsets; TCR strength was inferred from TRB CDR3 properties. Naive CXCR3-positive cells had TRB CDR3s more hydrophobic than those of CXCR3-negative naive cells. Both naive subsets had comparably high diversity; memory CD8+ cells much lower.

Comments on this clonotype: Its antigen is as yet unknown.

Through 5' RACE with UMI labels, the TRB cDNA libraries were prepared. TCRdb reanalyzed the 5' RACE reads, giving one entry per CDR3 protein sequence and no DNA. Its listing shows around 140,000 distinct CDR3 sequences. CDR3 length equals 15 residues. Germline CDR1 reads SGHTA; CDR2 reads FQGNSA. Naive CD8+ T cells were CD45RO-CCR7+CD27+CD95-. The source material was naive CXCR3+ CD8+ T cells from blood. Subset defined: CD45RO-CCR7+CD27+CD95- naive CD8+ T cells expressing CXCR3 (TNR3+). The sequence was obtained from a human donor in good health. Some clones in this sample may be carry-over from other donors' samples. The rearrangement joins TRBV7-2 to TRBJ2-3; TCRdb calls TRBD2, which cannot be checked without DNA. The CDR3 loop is CASSLGTSGGDTQYF.